This T cell receptor (beta chain) was identified during a study of beta chain features in type 1 diabetes. Across the study: Researchers looked at 107,917,701 sorted cells across all samples.

Reverse transcribing all isolated RNA meant expressed TCRB transcripts were sequenced. TCRdb's table, derived via immunoSEQ multiplex PCR, lists solely in-frame clones and lacks some. Of about 700,000 clones in the sample, around 15% were seen once. This clone was picked up a small number of times. Its specificity is unknown. Whole-study results and caveats: Junctions at VDJ sites from type 1 diabetes patients had fewer insertions and more deletions. Type 1 diabetes patients showed a moderate but significant shortening of TCRB CDR3s in all four CD4+ subsets.

With 7 bases removed from V and 7 bases from J, the gap between germline ends came to 23 bases. Germline CDR1 and CDR2: SEHNR and FQNEAQ (reference sequence). The CDR3 is 16 amino acids. A sort by CD45RO/CCR7/CD25/CD127/CD95/CD27 yielded CD4+ naive, central memory, regulatory and stem cell-like memory cells. The sequenced sample consisted of naive CD4+ T cells from blood. This clonotype was obtained from a man younger than 35 with type 1 diabetes. The genes are TRBV7-9 and TRBJ2-1; either TRBD1 or TRBD2 may supply D (7 bases each). The CDR3 protein is CASTLRRQGGRNEQFF. In DNA form, the CDR3 reads TGTGCCAGCACCCTACGGAGACAGGGAGGGAGGAATGAGCAGTTCTTC.